Given below is one T cell receptor (beta chain) in context. The CDR3 has 18 amino acids. Trimming at V came to 4 bases and at J to 2 bases, leaving 13 bases not matched to a gene. Germline V gene sequence: CDR1 MNHEY, CDR2 SMNVEV (reference sequence). This entry is derived from a study of control samples from healthy donors and cancer patients. The assay was immunoSEQ multiplex PCR, and TCRdb's table has in-frame clones only and misses some. The sample has some 44,000 clones; about three quarters are singletons. This clonotype was obtained from a male donor with melanoma. The V and J genes are TRBV27 and TRBJ2-7; 11 bases line up with TRBD1. The sample taken for sequencing was formalin-fixed, paraffin-embedded tissue. CDR3 in DNA: TGTGCCAGCAGTTCCGGACAGGGGGCGCGGACTATAGCCTACGAGCAGTACTTC. Its translation: CASSSGQGARTIAYEQYF.